Each of the 7 T cell receptor beta chains below was sequenced from the same sample in a study of blood T cell repertoires in COVID-19. Repertoires were generated with immunoSEQ multiplex PCR, while TCRdb's copy carries only in-frame clones and drops some. Of 200,000 to 250,000 clones in the sample, 75% to 90% were seen once. The source material was peripheral blood. These receptors originate from a man aged 55 to 70 who had recovered from COVID-19.

The chain carries TRBV3-1 (or the pseudogene TRBV3-2) and TRBJ2-6; 7 nucleotides match TRBD1. The trim removed 1 base at V and 6 bases at J, leaving 3 bases unmatched. CDR1 and CDR2 from the germline V gene are LGHDT and YNNKEL (reference sequence). This CDR3 comprises 15 residues. The CDR3 is CASSQGTGMANVLTF. Written as DNA, the CDR3 is TGTGCCAGCAGCCAAGGGACAGGCATGGCCAACGTCCTGACTTTC.

This chain links TRBV28 with TRBJ1-2; no firm D call. Looked up from germline, CDR1 is MDHEN and CDR2 is SYDVKM. The V gene lost 3 bases and the J gene lost 4 bases, with 15 bases spanning the gap. CDR3 size: 15 residues. CDR3 bases: TGTGCCAGCAGTTTTTTTTCGAAGAGATCCTATGGCTACACCTTC. It translates to CASSFFSKRSYGYTF.

The chain is built from TRBV5-1 and TRBJ1-1, with 8 positions matching TRBD1. This CDR3 is built from 12 residues. The ends lost 3 bases at V and 11 bases at J; junction bases unmatched: 6. Germline V CDR1 and CDR2: SGHRS, YFSETQ. The DNA of the CDR3 is TGCGCCAGCAGCTCAACAGGGGGGACGGCTTTCTTT. The encoded protein is CASSSTGGTAFF.

V usage is TRBV7-2 and J usage is TRBJ2-5; 8 bases agree with TRBD1. The CDR3 loop spans 14 amino acids. V trimming: 4 bases; J trimming: 4 bases; junction bases outside the gene matches: 5. Germline loops: CDR1 SGHTA, CDR2 FQGNSA. CDR3 sequence: CASSSRTGPETQYF. In nucleotides, the CDR3 is TGTGCCAGCAGCTCGAGGACAGGGCCAGAGACCCAGTACTTC.

The V gene is TRBV2, the J gene TRBJ2-7; 7 positions agree with TRBD2. Germline CDR1 is SNHLY and CDR2 is FYNNEI. CDR3 size: 15 residues. After removal of 6 bases from V and 5 bases from J, the junction contained 13 bases not matched to a gene. The CDR3 DNA is TGTGCCAGCAGCCTAGGGACTAAAGTTACAGACGAGCAGTACTTC. The encoded protein is CASSLGTKVTDEQYF.

The J gene is TRBJ2-7, the V gene TRBV27; a weak D match, TRBD1 (5 bases). V shed 1 base and J shed 5 bases, with 15 bases lying between them. CDR1 and CDR2 (germline): MNHEY, SMNVEV (reference sequence). The CDR3 consists of 15 residues. The CDR3, as DNA: TGTGCCAGCAGTTTATACCAGGGTAGATGGGACGAGCAGTACTTC. Translating it yields CASSLYQGRWDEQYF.

The chain couples TRBV11-2 to TRBJ2-3; a weak D match, TRBD2 (5 bases). CDR1 is SGHAT, CDR2 FQNNGV, per germline. Trimming took 0 bases from V and 0 from J, leaving 10 bases between them. This CDR3 is built from 16 residues. In DNA, the CDR3 is TGTGCCAGCAGCTTAGAGGGGAGCCTAAGCACAGATACGCAGTATTTT. This sequence encodes CASSLEGSLSTDTQYF.